These T cell receptor beta chains were read from a single sample in a study of T cells in Graves' hyperthyroidism and ophthalmopathy. TCRdb re-called the multiplex PCR reads with MiXCR, one entry per CDR3 protein. This table has 300,000 to 450,000 distinct CDR3 sequences, approximately 14% appearing once. The sequenced sample was blood. The receptors stem from a woman aged 60-70 years with Graves' hyperthyroidism. Both conserved end residues are part of each CDR3. Fields, in order: clone size, V gene, D gene, J gene, CDR3 DNA, CDR3 protein. A D gene is named only where the DNA matches it firmly. Only some rows state a clone size, as once, few, many or a class for expanded clones.

NA,TRBV9,TRBD1,TRBJ2-7,TGTGCCAGCAGCCCGGGACAGAGCACGTCCTACGAGCAGTACTTC,CASSPGQSTSYEQYF
many,TRBV20-1,NA,TRBJ2-5,TGCAGTGCGAGTGGGGTTTTCCGCCTGGCCCAAGAGACCCAGTACTTC,CSASGVFRLAQETQYF
few,TRBV4-1,TRBD2,TRBJ2-1,TGCGCCAGCAGCCAAGTCGGGAGGGCCTTCAATGAGCAGTTCTTC,CASSQVGRAFNEQFF
few,TRBV12-3/TRBV12-4,NA,TRBJ2-2,TGTGCCAGCAGTCCCCGGGGGCAGAGTTCCGGGGAGCTGTTTTTT,CASSPRGQSSGELFF
few,TRBV20-1,TRBD2,TRBJ2-1,TGCAGTGGACTAGCGGGAGGAACTGAGCAGTTCTTC,CSGLAGGTEQFF
many,TRBV28,TRBD1,TRBJ2-4,TGTGCCAGCAGTTCACAGGGACAGGGGTCTACCATTCAGTACTTC,CASSSQGQGSTIQYF
many,TRBV7-9,NA,TRBJ2-7,TGTGCCAGCAGCCCCGGAGAGCGGAACTACGAGCAGTACTTC,CASSPGERNYEQYF
many,TRBV6-2/TRBV6-3,TRBD2,TRBJ2-1,TGTGCCAGCAGACCCACTAGCGGGAGGGCCTGGTCCTACAATGAGCAGTTCTTC,CASRPTSGRAWSYNEQFF
NA,TRBV15,TRBD2,TRBJ2-1,TGTGCCACCAGATTAGCGGGAGGGCCGGGGTACAATGAGCAGTTCTTC,CATRLAGGPGYNEQFF
NA,TRBV19,TRBD1,TRBJ1-4,TGTGCCAGTAGTATTTCTGGACAGGGGAGAGAAAAACTGTTTTTT,CASSISGQGREKLFF
many,TRBV11-3,TRBD1,TRBJ1-1,TGTGCCAGCAGCCGCGGGACAGGGGGCACTGAAGCTTTCTTT,CASSRGTGGTEAFF
few,TRBV10-1,TRBD1,TRBJ2-4,TGCGCCAGCATTAATGGACAGGGCTGGCCCAAAAACATTCAGTACTTC,CASINGQGWPKNIQYF
many,TRBV10-1,TRBD2,TRBJ2-2,TGCGCCAGCAGTAGGAGCGGGAGTTCCGGGGAGCTGTTTTTT,CASSRSGSSGELFF
NA,TRBV12-3/TRBV12-4,NA,TRBJ1-1,TGCGCCAGCAGTTGGGGAGGGTTGGGCACTGAAGCTTTCTTT,CASSWGGLGTEAFF
few,TRBV6-1,TRBD2,TRBJ2-1,TGTGCCAGCAGCGATCGGGGCGGGAGGGCTGTCGATGAGCAGTTCTTC,CASSDRGGRAVDEQFF
many,TRBV11-2,NA,TRBJ2-7,TGTGCCAGCAGCTTAGTTTATCAGGGAGCCTTCTACGAGCAGTACTTC,CASSLVYQGAFYEQYF
many,TRBV28,NA,TRBJ2-2,TGTGCCAGCAGTTTTGTAGATCGCGCTAGCTTCACCGGGGAGCTGTTTTTT,CASSFVDRASFTGELFF
many,TRBV3-1,NA,TRBJ2-3,TGTGCCAGCAGCCAGTCGACCGTCACAGATACGCAGTATTTT,CASSQSTVTDTQYF
NA,TRBV5-1,TRBD1,TRBJ1-5,TGCGCCAGCAGCTGGCAGGACAGGGGAGTCAATCAGCCCCAGCATTTT,CASSWQDRGVNQPQHF
few,TRBV5-4,NA,TRBJ2-3,TGTGCCAGCAGCCCCGACGGAGGGCCAGATACGCAGTATTTT,CASSPDGGPDTQYF
NA,TRBV11-2,TRBD1,TRBJ2-3,TGTGCCAGCAGTTTATCGCCGCCCGGGACAGAGGGATTTAGCACAGATACGCAGTATTTT,CASSLSPPGTEGFSTDTQYF
NA,TRBV18,NA,TRBJ2-6,TGTGCCAGCTCAGGGGGATTGTTACCTTCTGGGGCCAACGTCCTGACTTTC,CASSGGLLPSGANVLTF
NA,TRBV3-1,NA,TRBJ2-2,TGTGCCAGCAGCCCCCGTCCCGGTCAGCAGTATCTGAACACCGGGGAGCTGTTTTTT,CASSPRPGQQYLNTGELFF
many,TRBV6-1,NA,TRBJ1-3,TGTGCCAGCAGTGAAGGGCACACCAGATCTGGAAACACCATATATTTT,CASSEGHTRSGNTIYF
NA,TRBV19,TRBD1,TRBJ1-3,TGTGCCAGCACCGCTGCGACGAGGGGGCTTGAAAACACCATATATTTT,CASTAATRGLENTIYF
NA,TRBV6-2/TRBV6-3,NA,TRBJ2-2,TGTGCCACTATTCCTAAAACGAACACCGGGGAGCTGTTTTTT,CATIPKTNTGELFF
many,TRBV2,TRBD1,TRBJ1-4,TGTGCCAGCAGACCCACAGGGGGCGGTGAAAAACTGTTTTTT,CASRPTGGGEKLFF
many,TRBV7-8,NA,TRBJ2-5,TGTGCCAGCAGCTACTCACAGGGTCGACAGACCCAGTACTTC,CASSYSQGRQTQYF
few,TRBV19,TRBD2,TRBJ2-7,TGTGCCACCCGGGCTAGCGGCTCCTACGAGCAGTACTTC,CATRASGSYEQYF
many,TRBV6-2/TRBV6-3,TRBD2,TRBJ2-3,TGTGCCAGCAGTCCCGCGACTAGCGGCACAGATACGCAGTATTTT,CASSPATSGTDTQYF
NA,TRBV19,NA,TRBJ2-7,TGTGCCAGTAGTATAGACTTTGGAACCTACGAGCAGTACTTC,CASSIDFGTYEQYF
many,TRBV12-3/TRBV12-4,TRBD1,TRBJ2-1,TGTGCCGGAGGACCGGGACAGGGGGCTAATGAGCAGTTCTTC,CAGGPGQGANEQFF
many,TRBV10-3,NA,TRBJ1-1,TGTGCCATCAGTCCGGGATCCCAAGGAACTGAAGCTTTCTTT,CAISPGSQGTEAFF
many,TRBV18,NA,TRBJ1-5,TGTGCCAGCTCACCACCGGATCAGCCCCAGCATTTT,CASSPPDQPQHF
many,TRBV7-8,TRBD2,TRBJ2-7,TGTGCCAGCAGCCGACTAGCGGGCAGAGGGTCCTACGAGCAGTACTTC,CASSRLAGRGSYEQYF
NA,TRBV15,TRBD2,TRBJ2-1,TGTGCCACCAGCAGAGCTAGCGGGATTTCCTACAATGAGCAGTTCTTC,CATSRASGISYNEQFF